The clone carrying this T cell receptor beta chain was observed a handful of times. The antigen is undetermined. The data were taken from a study of blood T cells in healthy people across ages. Per sample, no less than 5 micrograms of total RNA were extracted. Sample-barcoded 5' priming and a J-beta primer mix drove a second PCR of about 7 to 11 cycles. TCRdb itself ran the 5' RACE reads through MiXCR, one entry per CDR3 protein. Here the sample spans 500,000 to 550,000 distinct CDR3 sequences, 20% to 30% being singletons. Study-wide results and caveats: There were more naive CD4+ cells and higher diversity in long-lived donors than in aged donors.

The CDR3 runs 13 residues. The germline V gene encodes CDR1 SGDLS and CDR2 YYNGEE. V was clipped by 3 bases and J by 7 bases, with 10 bases between them. This sample also belongs to another study, concerning T cells of mothers and their children. Per that study: Donors comprised a few healthy Caucasian mothers plus their six children. The authors identified no persistent microchimeric T cell clones.

The sample taken for sequencing was blood. The chain joins TRBV9 to TRBJ2-2; D not certain. This TCR derives from a boy aged 5-17 years in good health. CDR3 amino acids: CASSGTRVGELFF. The CDR3 nucleotides read TGTGCCAGCAGCGGCACGCGTGTCGGGGAGCTGTTTTTT.